The 24 T cell receptor beta chains given below trace back to one sample, sequenced in a study of blood T cell repertoires in COVID-19. Here immunoSEQ multiplex PCR was the method, and the copy in TCRdb shows in-frame clones only, minus some. The table records some 270,000 clones, 80% to 90% of them present only once. The sequencing input was PBMCs or T cells enriched from blood (not recorded which). These receptors came from a woman between 25 and 40 years old who had recovered from COVID-19.

This clone appeared a few times. The V gene is TRBV11-2, the J gene TRBJ1-2; D gene unclear. There are 14 residues in the CDR3. Per germline, CDR1 SGHAT and CDR2 FQNNGV. V was shortened by 5 bases and J by 8 bases, with 18 bases between the two germline ends. This CDR3 reads CASSPIREKMGYTF. CDR3 in DNA: TGTGCCAGCAGCCCGATCCGGGAGAAAATGGGCTACACCTTC.

This clone was recorded a few times. This chain joins TRBV5-1 and TRBJ1-1; 7 bases line up with TRBD1. Germline CDR1 is SGHRS and CDR2 is YFSETQ. The CDR3 is 14 amino acids. Germline trimming cut 5 bases from V and 5 bases from J; bases unmatched to any gene: 9. DNA of the CDR3: TGCGCCAGCAGTTATCGCACAGGGGCGACTGAAGCTTTCTTT. As protein: CASSYRTGATEAFF.

This clone was picked up a small number of times. V usage is TRBV28 and J usage is TRBJ2-1; maybe TRBD2 (7 bases). This CDR3 is 13 amino acids long. With 2 bases removed from V and 9 bases from J, the gap between germline ends came to 11 bases. Germline CDR1 reads MDHEN; CDR2 reads SYDVKM. CDR3 protein: CASSLGGASEQFF. CDR3 coding DNA: TGTGCCAGCAGTTTAGGGGGGGCGAGTGAGCAGTTCTTC.

The V gene is TRBV28, the J gene TRBJ2-7; 10 bases line up with TRBD1. Trimming took 4 bases from V and 3 from J; bases not matched to a gene: 9. Germline lookup yields CDR1 MDHEN and CDR2 SYDVKM. The length of the CDR3 is 16 residues. Written as DNA, the CDR3 is TGTGCCAGCAGTTCCCCGTCGGGACAGGGGTTCTACGAGCAGTACTTC. Its translation: CASSSPSGQGFYEQYF.

This clone was detected once. This rearrangement joins TRBV19 to TRBJ2-7, with 7 bases fitting TRBD1. CDR3 size: 14 residues. Germline V CDR1 and CDR2: LNHDA, SQIVND (reference sequence). V lost 5 bases, J lost 4 bases, and 8 bases stayed unmatched. This CDR3 is CASSYGTAGYEQYF. CDR3 nucleotides: TGTGCCAGTAGTTACGGGACAGCCGGGTACGAGCAGTACTTC.

This chain joins TRBV6-6 and TRBJ2-7, with 8 bases aligning to TRBD2. V trimming: 5 bases; J trimming: 3 bases; junction bases outside the gene matches: 6. The germline V gene encodes CDR1 MNHNY and CDR2 SVGAGI (reference sequence). The CDR3 has 14 residues. Written as DNA, the CDR3 is TGTGCCAGCAGTCCCAGCGGGAGTCGCTACGAGCAGTACTTC. Translated: CASSPSGSRYEQYF.

V is TRBV27 and J is TRBJ1-6; TRBD1 matches 8 bases. V dropped 6 bases and J dropped 10; count of bases not matched to a gene: 5. CDR1 is MNHEY, CDR2 SMNVEV, per germline (reference sequence). CDR3 length equals 13 residues. CDR3 in DNA: TGTGCCAGCAGCAAACAGGGGGGATCACCCCTCCACTTT. As protein: CASSKQGGSPLHF.

The J gene is TRBJ1-6, the V gene TRBV6-5; 7 positions agree with TRBD1. This CDR3 is built from 14 residues. V lost 0 bases to trimming and J lost 8 bases; unmatched junction nucleotides: 1. Germline V gene sequence: CDR1 MNHEY, CDR2 SVGAGI. The CDR3 spells CASSYSGTDSPLHF. DNA of the CDR3: TGTGCCAGCAGTTACTCTGGGACAGATTCACCCCTCCACTTT.

This clone was observed at least ten times. J is TRBJ1-1 and V is TRBV4-2, with TRBD1 matching over 7 bases. The CDR3 is 13 residues long. The junction had 10 bases not matched to a gene; V was cut back by 7 bases and J by 8 bases. CDR1 and CDR2 (germline): LGHNA, YNFKEQ. CDR3 sequence: CASTSTGVGEAFF. Here the CDR3 DNA reads TGTGCCAGCACCAGCACAGGGGTTGGAGAAGCTTTCTTT.

The genes are TRBV19 and TRBJ2-3; D is uncertain. Per the germline V gene, CDR1 is LNHDA and CDR2 is SQIVND (reference sequence). This CDR3 region has 14 residues. V was clipped by 3 bases and J by 2 bases, with 9 bases between them. The CDR3 sequence is CASSIRDFTDTQYF. The CDR3 DNA reads as TGTGCCAGTAGTATCCGAGACTTCACAGATACGCAGTATTTT.

V usage is TRBV2 and J usage is TRBJ1-5; 10 nucleotides match TRBD1. The V and J ends lost 11 bases and 5 bases, in that order; junction bases with no gene match: 3. Germline loops: CDR1 SNHLY, CDR2 FYNNEI. CDR3 length: 12 amino acids. The CDR3 loop reads CAAGQGYQPQHF. The CDR3 bases are TGTGCCGCGGGACAGGGGTATCAGCCCCAGCATTTT.

The table lists this clone with a few counts. This chain links TRBV19 with TRBJ1-6; tentatively, D is TRBD1 (6 bases). Germline loops: CDR1 LNHDA, CDR2 SQIVND (reference sequence). V lost 5 bases to trimming and J lost 10 bases, with 15 bases between them. The CDR3 sequence is 14 residues long. The CDR3 protein is CASSHSGDGSPLHF. CDR3 bases: TGTGCCAGTAGTCATTCAGGGGATGGCTCACCCCTCCACTTT.

The chain has TRBV11-2 and TRBJ1-1; maybe TRBD1 (6 bases). The CDR3 runs 15 residues. Trimming stripped 3 bases from V and 5 bases from J, with 16 bases between. CDR1 is SGHAT and CDR2 is FQNNGV in the germline V gene. For the CDR3, the DNA is TGTGCCAGCAGCTTCCCTTGGACAGCCTTGACTGAAGCTTTCTTT. It codes for CASSFPWTALTEAFF.

The chain has TRBV6-5 and TRBJ2-3, with a tentative D call TRBD2 (7 bases). Between the trimmed V and J ends, which lost 7 bases and 3 bases, there was a span of 17 bases. CDR3 length equals 15 residues. The germline V gene has CDR1 MNHEY and CDR2 SVGAGI. CDR3 coding DNA: TGTGCCAGCACCCCATCGGGGGGCTCTACAGATACGCAGTATTTT. Protein product: CASTPSGGSTDTQYF.

The rearrangement uses TRBV13 and TRBJ2-2, with 10 bases fitting TRBD1. The CDR3 runs to 16 residues. Germline V gene data show CDR1 as PRHDT and CDR2 as FYEKMQ (reference sequence). V was clipped by 5 bases and J by 5 bases; unmatched bases: 8. CDR3 sequence (DNA): TGTGCCAGCAGCGGAGGACAGGGGGATTCGACCGGGGAGCTGTTTTTT. It translates to CASSGGQGDSTGELFF. The whole variable domain, filled in from reference TRBV13 and TRBJ2-2, reads AAGVIQSPRHLIKEKRETATLKCYPIPRHDTVYWYQQGPGQDPQFLISFYEKMQSDKGSIPDRFSAQQFSDYHSELNMSSLELGDSALYFCASSGGQGDSTGELFFGEGSRLTVL.

This rearrangement joins TRBV6-5 to TRBJ2-3, with 9 nucleotides matching TRBD1. CDR3 length: 16 residues. Trimming took 5 bases from V and 3 from J; bases not matched to a gene: 9. CDR1 is MNHEY, CDR2 SVGAGI, per germline. The CDR3 loop reads CASSHLPGQGTDTQYF. The CDR3, as DNA: TGTGCCAGCAGTCACTTGCCGGGACAGGGAACAGATACGCAGTATTTT.

Only one count was recorded for this clone. The genes are TRBV14 and TRBJ2-1, with 9 bases matching TRBD1. Per the germline V gene, CDR1 is SGHDN and CDR2 is FVKESK. The CDR3 loop spans 15 amino acids. The V gene end was trimmed by 4 bases and the J gene end by 2 bases; junction bases not matched to a gene: 3. DNA for the CDR3: TGTGCCAGCAGCCCAAGGGACAGGGCCTACAATGAGCAGTTCTTC. Its protein is CASSPRDRAYNEQFF.

The gene calls are TRBV2 and TRBJ2-7, with D possibly matching TRBD2 (5 bases). Trimming took off 1 base at V and 1 base at J, with 11 bases between the two ends. CDR1 and CDR2 (germline): SNHLY, FYNNEI. The CDR3 runs to 15 residues. The CDR3 sequence: CASSEVELASYEQYF. The DNA of the CDR3 is TGTGCCAGCAGTGAAGTGGAGTTAGCGTCCTACGAGCAGTACTTC. The whole variable domain, remainder taken from reference TRBV2 and TRBJ2-7, is EPEVTQTPSHQVTQMGQEVILRCVPISNHLYFYWYRQILGQKVEFLVSFYNNEISEKSEIFDDQFSVERPDGSNFTLKIRSTKLEDSAMYFCASSEVELASYEQYFGPGTRLTVT.

The CDR3 region has the DNA TGCAGCGTAGCGAACCCCGGATCTTATGGCTACACCTTC. This encodes CSVANPGSYGYTF. The J gene is TRBJ1-2, the V gene TRBV29-1; D is unclear. Per germline, CDR1 SQVTM and CDR2 ANQGSEA. The CDR3 loop spans 13 amino acids. V was shortened by 6 bases and J by 5 bases, with 16 bases between the two germline ends.

V and J are TRBV28 and TRBJ2-1, with TRBD2 matching 8 bases. Germline V gene data show CDR1 as MDHEN and CDR2 as SYDVKM. The V segment lost 6 bases and the J segment 4 bases; nucleotides outside the gene matches: 8. This CDR3 comprises 15 residues. The CDR3 spells CASSQTSGGYNEQFF. Here the CDR3 DNA reads TGTGCCAGCAGCCAAACCTCGGGAGGGTACAATGAGCAGTTCTTC.

The chain uses TRBV5-4 and TRBJ1-2, with D perhaps TRBD1 (6 bases). The CDR3 runs to 12 residues. Trimming cost V 1 base and J 7 bases, with 8 bases left between them. Germline-derived CDR1 and CDR2 are SGHNT and YYREEE (reference sequence). Here the CDR3 DNA reads TGTGCCAGCAGCTTGACAGGGCTTGGCTACACCTTC. Translated: CASSLTGLGYTF.

V usage is TRBV13 and J usage is TRBJ2-2, with TRBD2 identical over 10 bases. The CDR3 has 16 amino acids. The V gene end was trimmed by 0 bases and the J gene end by 6 bases; junction bases not matched to a gene: 4. Germline values: CDR1 PRHDT, CDR2 FYEKMQ (reference sequence). In nucleotides, the CDR3 is TGTGCCAGCAGCTTAGGGGGACTAGCGAAAGCCGGGGAGCTGTTTTTT. Protein sequence: CASSLGGLAKAGELFF. Full variable domain (remainder filled in from reference TRBV13 and TRBJ2-2): AAGVIQSPRHLIKEKRETATLKCYPIPRHDTVYWYQQGPGQDPQFLISFYEKMQSDKGSIPDRFSAQQFSDYHSELNMSSLELGDSALYFCASSLGGLAKAGELFFGEGSRLTVL.

This clone was seen only a few times. The chain uses TRBV5-5 and TRBJ1-5; TRBD1 matches at 8 bases. CDR3 length: 17 residues. V trimming: 2 bases; J trimming: 4 bases; junction bases outside the gene matches: 11. Germline V gives CDR1 SGHKS, CDR2 YYEKEE (reference sequence). In DNA, the CDR3 is TGTGCCAGCAGCTTTTTGGCAGGGGGCCTAAGGAATCAGCCCCAGCATTTT. As protein: CASSFLAGGLRNQPQHF.

This chain uses TRBV7-6 with TRBJ1-5; possibly TRBD1 for D (5 bases). The CDR3 is made up of 16 amino acids. Trimming removed 5 bases at V and 2 bases at J, with 16 bases between. From germline, CDR1 is SGHVS and CDR2 FNYEAQ. This CDR3 is CASSELTVIGNQPQHF. In nucleotides, the CDR3 is TGTGCCAGCAGCGAATTGACAGTAATAGGCAATCAGCCCCAGCATTTT.